The 25 T cell receptor beta chains below all came from one sample that was sequenced in a study of esophageal squamous cell carcinoma tumors. After a first PCR with P20EA plus a TCR alpha or TCR beta constant-region primer, a nested PCR used CA2 or CB2. Reverse transcription used a polyT18-containing BSL-18E primer, and TCR genes were amplified by unbiased adaptor ligation RT-PCR. TCRdb reprocessed the 5' RACE reads with MiXCR, giving one entry per CDR3 protein. Here the sample spans thousands of distinct CDR3 sequences, 22% being singletons. Sequencing was performed on tumor tissue. These TCRs come from a man aged 45-85 years with esophageal squamous cell carcinoma.

This rearrangement joins TRBV7-9 to TRBJ2-5; D uncertain. Germline V gene data show CDR1 as SEHNR and CDR2 as FQNEAQ (reference sequence). V lost 5 bases to trimming and J lost 2 bases, with 18 bases between them. The CDR3 has 16 amino acids. The CDR3 DNA is TGTGCCAGCAGCCGCCAGGTTCCTTTATATCAAGAGACCCAGTACTTC. It yields the protein CASSRQVPLYQETQYF.

This clonotype was detected a few times. The chain recombines TRBV12-3 or TRBV12-4 with TRBJ2-7; 8 bases align to TRBD1. After removal of 7 bases from V and 5 bases from J, the junction contained 13 bases not matched to a gene. The CDR3 spans 15 residues. The CDR3 spells CASTRQGLGSHEQYF. As DNA, the CDR3 is TGTGCCAGCACTCGACAGGGGCTCGGATCCCACGAGCAGTACTTC.

J is TRBJ2-5 and V is TRBV29-1; weak D call: TRBD1 (5 bases). Germline V gene lookup returns CDR1 SQVTM and CDR2 ANQGSEA. V gave up 2 bases and J gave up 4 bases, with 8 bases separating them. The CDR3 is 12 amino acids. DNA for the CDR3: TGCAGCGTTGAACAGGGTTTAGAGACCCAGTACTTC. Translating it yields CSVEQGLETQYF.

With regard to this clonotype: This sequence may be a read error, since a much larger clone differs from it by one base. This chain connects TRBV18 to TRBJ2-7, with 9 bases identical to TRBD1. CDR1 is KGHSH, CDR2 LQKENI, per germline. This CDR3 comprises 14 residues. As DNA, the CDR3 is TGTACCAGCTCACGGGACAGGGAAAACTACGAGCAGTACTTC. The encoded protein is CTSSRDRENYEQYF.

The V and J genes are TRBV7-9 and TRBJ2-1; D remains unclear. CDR3 length: 16 amino acids. Trimming removed 5 bases at V and 1 base at J, with 15 bases between. Germline V gene data show CDR1 as SEHNR and CDR2 as FQNEAQ (reference sequence). CDR3 in amino acids: CASSRGAGESYNEQFF. As DNA, the CDR3 is TGTGCCAGCAGCCGAGGTGCTGGCGAGTCCTACAATGAGCAGTTCTTC. Full variable domain (rest looked up from reference TRBV7-9 and TRBJ2-1): DTGVSQNPRHKITKRGQNVTFRCDPISEHNRLYWYRQTLGQGPEFLTYFQNEAQLEKSRLLSDRFSAERPKGSFSTLEIQRTEQGDSAMYLCASSRGAGESYNEQFFGPGTRLTVL.

Judged by abundance, this clonotype is medium-sized (0.01 to 0.1%). DNA for the CDR3: TGTGCCAGCAGCCGGGACTTAAGCTATGGCTACACCTTC. Translating gives CASSRDLSYGYTF. The rearrangement links TRBV6-6 to TRBJ1-2, with D tentatively TRBD1 (5 bases). Germline V gene lookup returns CDR1 MNHNY and CDR2 SVGAGI (reference sequence). CDR3 length equals 13 residues. The V gene lost 6 bases and the J gene lost 4 bases, with 12 bases spanning the gap.

This clonotype has ten or more counts. This chain joins TRBV20-1 and TRBJ2-1; 9 bases are a match to TRBD2. Germline-derived CDR1 and CDR2 are DFQATT and SNEGSKA (reference sequence). This CDR3 is built from 15 residues. The ends lost 0 bases at V and 7 bases at J; junction bases unmatched: 7. In DNA, the CDR3 is TGCAGTGCTAGAGATGGGCTTAGCGGGAGTAATGAGCAGTTCTTC. It specifies CSARDGLSGSNEQFF.

This clonotype was seen many times. The J gene is TRBJ2-5, the V gene TRBV6-5; 7 bases line up with TRBD2. The germline gives CDR1 MNHEY, CDR2 SVGAGI. Trimming cost V 7 bases and J 2 bases; bases outside gene matches: 4. This CDR3 is built from 13 residues. In DNA, the CDR3 is TGTGCCAGCACTGGGGGAGGGCAAGAGACCCAGTACTTC. This encodes CASTGGGQETQYF.

By frequency in the sample, this clonotype is medium-sized. The chain is built from TRBV5-6 and TRBJ2-5; 7 bases are a match to TRBD1. Germline V gives CDR1 SGHDT, CDR2 YYEEEE. V lost 5 bases, J lost 5 bases, and 6 bases stayed unmatched. The CDR3 length is 13 residues. The CDR3 DNA is TGTGCCAGCAGGCAACAGGGGTGGGAGACCCAGTACTTC. Translating gives CASRQQGWETQYF. The variable domain in full, with the rest retrieved from reference TRBV5-6 and TRBJ2-5, is DAGVTQSPTHLIKTRGQQVTLRCSPKSGHDTVSWYQQALGQGPQFIFQYYEEEERQRGNFPDRFSGHQFPNYSSELNVNALLLGDSALYLCASRQQGWETQYFGPGTRLLVL.

This clonotype has at least ten counts. V usage is TRBV28 and J usage is TRBJ2-1; D perhaps matches TRBD2 (6 bases). Trimming removed 2 bases at V and 8 bases at J, with 13 bases between. This CDR3 contains 14 residues. Per the germline V gene, CDR1 is MDHEN and CDR2 is SYDVKM. The CDR3 DNA is TGTGCCAGCAGTTTAGACGGGAGTGACTATGAGCAGTTCTTC. As protein: CASSLDGSDYEQFF.

This clonotype came up many times. The chain uses TRBV19 and TRBJ2-1; D is ambiguous. The CDR3 has 16 residues. From germline, CDR1 is LNHDA and CDR2 SQIVND (reference sequence). Trimming stripped 3 bases from V and 5 bases from J, with 17 bases between. CDR3 sequence reads: CASSMPERYRDNEQFF. CDR3 DNA sequence: TGTGCCAGTAGTATGCCCGAAAGGTATAGGGACAATGAGCAGTTCTTC.

This clonotype was recorded only once. The junction departs from germline at one end; a sequencing error may be responsible. This sequence joins TRBV28 and TRBJ1-5; D might be TRBD1 (6 bases). CDR1 and CDR2 from the germline V gene are MDHEN and SYDVKM. The CDR3 has 13 residues. CDR3 region: CASRQDPNRPQHF. DNA of the CDR3: TGTGCCAGCCGACAGGACCCCAATCGGCCCCAGCATTTT. The full variable domain, in which reference TRBV28 and TRBJ1-5 provide the parts outside the CDR3, is DVKVTQSSRYLVKRTGEKVFLECVQDMDHENMFWYRQDPGLGLRLIYFSYDVKMKEKGDIPEGYSVSREKKERFSLILESASTNQTSMYLCASRQDPNRPQHFGDGTRLSIL.

This clonotype was recorded at least ten times. The chain links TRBV5-4 to TRBJ1-5; D unclear. The CDR3 is made up of 15 amino acids. Germline V CDR1 and CDR2: SGHNT, YYREEE (reference sequence). V shed 0 bases and J shed 1 base, with 8 bases lying between them. The CDR3 DNA follows: TGTGCCAGCAGCTTGGGGGGAGGAAGCAATCAGCCCCAGCATTTT. Amino acid sequence: CASSLGGGSNQPQHF. The full variable domain, with the rest looked up from reference TRBV5-4 and TRBJ1-5, is ETGVTQSPTHLIKTRGQQVTLRCSSQSGHNTVSWYQQALGQGPQFIFQYYREEENGRGNFPPRFSGLQFPNYSSELNVNALELDDSALYLCASSLGGGSNQPQHFGDGTRLSIL.

This chain connects TRBV20-1 to TRBJ1-2, with TRBD1 identical over 11 bases. Trimming at V came to 1 base and at J to 8 bases, leaving 6 bases not matched to a gene. The CDR3 is made up of 14 amino acids. Germline V gives CDR1 DFQATT, CDR2 SNEGSKA (reference sequence). The CDR3 coding sequence is TGCAGTGCTAGAGTAGGACAGGGGGCGCTGGGCTACACCTTC. Protein: CSARVGQGALGYTF.

The gene calls are TRBV18 and TRBJ1-2; D ambiguous. Trimming shortened V by 5 bases and J by 8 bases, and 18 bases separated the two germline ends. This CDR3 has 14 amino acids. Germline V gives CDR1 KGHSH, CDR2 LQKENI. The CDR3 loop is CASSYSDGTKGYTF. The CDR3 nucleotides read TGTGCCAGCTCATACTCGGACGGAACGAAGGGCTACACCTTC.

This clonotype showed up just a few times. The chain has TRBV7-3 and TRBJ2-7, with 8 bases lining up with TRBD1. The CDR3 loop spans 13 amino acids. The V gene end was trimmed by 4 bases and the J gene end by 6 bases; junction bases not matched to a gene: 5. Germline values: CDR1 SGHTA, CDR2 FQGTGA. CDR3 in DNA: TGTGCCAGCAGCTCCCAGACAGGGGCCGAGCAGTACTTC. This gives the protein CASSSQTGAEQYF.

In its sample, this clonotype is medium-sized (0.01 to 0.1%). The chain joins TRBV6-5 to TRBJ1-1; the D gene is possibly TRBD1 (5 bases). V lost 6 bases and J 0 bases, leaving 17 bases between the germline ends. This CDR3 spans 16 amino acids. CDR1 and CDR2 from the germline V gene are MNHEY and SVGAGI. CDR3 in DNA: TGTGCCAGCAGATTTATGGGGGTTGGGGTGAACACTGAAGCTTTCTTT. It encodes CASRFMGVGVNTEAFF.

This clonotype was detected once. A single base separates this from a much larger clone, so it may be a read error. This chain links TRBV6-5 with TRBJ1-2; 8 bases match TRBD1. This CDR3 has 15 amino acids. V gave up 10 bases and J gave up 7 bases; unmatched junction bases: 17. The germline gives CDR1 MNHEY, CDR2 SVGAGI. The CDR3 loop reads CANHFTQGARRGYTF. The CDR3 DNA reads TGTGCCAACCATTTTACGCAGGGGGCGCGTCGTGGCTACACCTTC.

Concerning this clonotype: Just one base apart from a much larger clone, this may be a read error. This chain connects TRBV20-1 to TRBJ2-5; 9 positions match TRBD2. Germline-derived CDR1 and CDR2 are DFQATT and SNEGSKA (reference sequence). V dropped 8 bases and J dropped 5; count of bases not matched to a gene: 9. The CDR3 totals 13 residues. The CDR3 loop is CSTPIAGDETQYF. In DNA form, the CDR3 reads TGCAGTACTCCTATAGCGGGAGACGAGACCCAGTACTTC.

The chain combines TRBV18 with TRBJ1-4; D might be TRBD1 (5 bases). Trimming removed 8 bases at V and 4 bases at J, with 11 bases between. The CDR3 length is 13 residues. Germline V gene lookup returns CDR1 KGHSH and CDR2 LQKENI. DNA for the CDR3: TGTGCCAGCCGGGGCAGGCTTAATGAAAAACTGTTTTTT. Residues: CASRGRLNEKLFF.

This clonotype has only a few counts. The V call is TRBV29-1, the J call TRBJ2-3; TRBD2 might be the D (6 bases). Germline CDR1 and CDR2: SQVTM and ANQGSEA. The V end lost 7 bases, the J end lost 4 bases, and 6 bases lay between the germline ends. This CDR3 is 10 amino acids long. CDR3 amino acids: CSGGADTQYF. The CDR3 DNA reads as TGCAGCGGGGGGGCAGATACGCAGTATTTT.

This clonotype appeared once. The conserved phenylalanine or tryptophan normally closing the CDR3 is absent here, so this likely arose from a read error. V is TRBV20-1 and J is TRBJ2-1, with no clear D. Germline V gives CDR1 DFQATT, CDR2 SNEGSKA (reference sequence). The CDR3 runs 17 residues. V was trimmed by 1 base and J by 6 bases, leaving 22 bases between them. This CDR3 reads CSARAQDWVLKGNEQFL. In DNA, the CDR3 is TGCAGTGCTAGAGCCCAAGACTGGGTCCTAAAGGGCAATGAGCAGTTCTTA.

To note about this clonotype: A read error may be the cause here, since a much bigger clone is one base away. J is TRBJ2-1 and V is TRBV10-3, with D uncertain. The V gene's germline CDR1 is ENHRY and CDR2 SYGVKD. V was clipped by 11 bases and J by 7 bases, with 9 bases between them. There are 10 residues in the CDR3. The CDR3 protein is CAPLGNEQFF. The DNA of the CDR3 is TGTGCCCCACTTGGGAATGAGCAGTTCTTC.

This clonotype came up many times. The chain employs TRBV29-1 and TRBJ2-7, with a weak D call TRBD2 (5 bases). Trimming removed 4 bases from V and 3 bases from J, with 10 bases in between. Germline V gene data show CDR1 as SQVTM and CDR2 as ANQGSEA. The CDR3 runs to 12 residues. CDR3: CSVAEGVYEQYF. In nucleotides, the CDR3 is TGCAGCGTTGCTGAGGGAGTCTACGAGCAGTACTTC.

In this sample, this clonotype turned up a few times. A clone one base away is much larger, so this may be a read error. J is TRBJ1-2 and V is TRBV20-1; D is undetermined. The CDR3 length is 13 residues. Germline loops: CDR1 DFQATT, CDR2 SNEGSKA (reference sequence). CDR3 nucleotide sequence: TGCAGTGCTAGGACCGAGTCTAACTATGGCGACACCTTC. It yields the protein CSARTESNYGDTF.